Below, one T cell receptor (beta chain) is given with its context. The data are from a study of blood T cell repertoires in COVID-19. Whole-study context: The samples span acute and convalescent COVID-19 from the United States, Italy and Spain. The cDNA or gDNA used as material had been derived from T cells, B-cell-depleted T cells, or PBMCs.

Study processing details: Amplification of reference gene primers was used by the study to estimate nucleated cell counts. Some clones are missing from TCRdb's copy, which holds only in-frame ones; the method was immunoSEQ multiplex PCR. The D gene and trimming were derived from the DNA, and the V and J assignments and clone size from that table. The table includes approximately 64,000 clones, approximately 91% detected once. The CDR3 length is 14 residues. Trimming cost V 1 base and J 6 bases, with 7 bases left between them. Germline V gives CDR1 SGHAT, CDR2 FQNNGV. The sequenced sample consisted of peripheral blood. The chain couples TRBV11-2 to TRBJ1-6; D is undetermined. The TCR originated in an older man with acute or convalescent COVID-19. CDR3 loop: CASSLGATNSPLHF. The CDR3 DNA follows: TGTGCCAGCAGCTTAGGGGCCACTAATTCACCCCTCCACTTT. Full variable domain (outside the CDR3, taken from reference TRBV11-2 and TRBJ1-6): EAGVAQSPRYKIIEKRQSVAFWCNPISGHATLYWYQQILGQGPKLLIQFQNNGVVDDSQLPKDRFSAERLKGVDSTLKIQPAKLEDSAVYLCASSLGATNSPLHFGNGTRLTVT.